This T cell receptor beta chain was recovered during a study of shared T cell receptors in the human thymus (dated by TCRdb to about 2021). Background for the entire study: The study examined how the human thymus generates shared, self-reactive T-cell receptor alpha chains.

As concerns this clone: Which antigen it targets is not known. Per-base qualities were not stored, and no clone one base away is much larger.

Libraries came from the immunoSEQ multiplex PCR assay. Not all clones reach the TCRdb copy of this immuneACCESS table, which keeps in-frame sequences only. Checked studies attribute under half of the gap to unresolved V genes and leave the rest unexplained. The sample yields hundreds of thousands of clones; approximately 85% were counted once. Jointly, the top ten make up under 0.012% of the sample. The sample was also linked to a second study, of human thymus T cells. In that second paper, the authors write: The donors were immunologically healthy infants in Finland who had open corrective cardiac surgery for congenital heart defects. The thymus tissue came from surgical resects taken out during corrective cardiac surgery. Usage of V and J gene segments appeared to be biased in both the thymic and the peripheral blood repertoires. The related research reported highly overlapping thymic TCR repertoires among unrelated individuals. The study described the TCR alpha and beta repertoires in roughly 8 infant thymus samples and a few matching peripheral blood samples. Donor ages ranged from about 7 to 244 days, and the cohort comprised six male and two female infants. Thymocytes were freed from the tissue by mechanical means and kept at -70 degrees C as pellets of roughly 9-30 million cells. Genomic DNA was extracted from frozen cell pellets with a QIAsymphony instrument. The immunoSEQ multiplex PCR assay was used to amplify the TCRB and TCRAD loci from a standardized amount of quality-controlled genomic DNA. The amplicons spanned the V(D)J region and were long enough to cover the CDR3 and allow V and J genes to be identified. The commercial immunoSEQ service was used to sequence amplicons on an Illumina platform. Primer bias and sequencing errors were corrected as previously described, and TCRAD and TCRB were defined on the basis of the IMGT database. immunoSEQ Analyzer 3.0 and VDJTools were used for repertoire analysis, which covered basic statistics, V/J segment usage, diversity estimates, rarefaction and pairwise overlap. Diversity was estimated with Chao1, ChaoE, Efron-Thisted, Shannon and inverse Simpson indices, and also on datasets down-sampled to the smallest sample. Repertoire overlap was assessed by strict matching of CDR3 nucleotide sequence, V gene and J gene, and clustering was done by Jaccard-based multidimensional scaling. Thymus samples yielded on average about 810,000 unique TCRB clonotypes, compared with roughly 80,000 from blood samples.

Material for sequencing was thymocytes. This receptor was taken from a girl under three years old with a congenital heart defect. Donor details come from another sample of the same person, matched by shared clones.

The DNA sequence reads TGTGCCAGCAGCTGCGGGGGCGCAGATACGCAGTATTTT. Translated, this is CASSCGGADTQYF. The V gene is TRBV9 and the J gene is TRBJ2-3; the D gene is perhaps TRBD2, on 7 matching bases. The CDR3 holds 13 amino acids from the cysteine to the phenylalanine. Here the CDR3 DNA is all that survives: 39 bases in frame from base 1. From a lookup of the germline V gene, CDR1 and CDR2 are SGDLS and YYNGEE. At the junction V is shortened by 4 bases and J by 4 bases, with 10 bases in between.